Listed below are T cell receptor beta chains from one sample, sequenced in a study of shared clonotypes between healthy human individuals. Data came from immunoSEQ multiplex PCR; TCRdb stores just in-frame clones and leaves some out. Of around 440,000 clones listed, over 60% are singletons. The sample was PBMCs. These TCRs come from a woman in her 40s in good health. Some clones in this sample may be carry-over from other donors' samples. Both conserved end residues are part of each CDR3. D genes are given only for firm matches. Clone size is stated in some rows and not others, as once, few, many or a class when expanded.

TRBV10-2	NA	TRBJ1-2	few	TGCGCCAGCAGGAGGGACCAAACTATTAGCTACACCTTC	CASRRDQTISYTF
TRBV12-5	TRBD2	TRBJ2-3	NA	TGTGCTAGTGGCCTCGGGGGGACAGATACGCAGTATTTT	CASGLGGTDTQYF
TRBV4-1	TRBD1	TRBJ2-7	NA	TGCGCCAGCAGCAGAGAAGGGACAGGGGGCTACGAGCAGTACTTC	CASSREGTGGYEQYF
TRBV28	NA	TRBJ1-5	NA	TGTGCCAGCAGCCTCTCAGGGCAGGATCAGTCCCAGCATTTT	CASSLSGQDQSQHF
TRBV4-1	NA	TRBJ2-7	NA	TGCGCCAGCAGCCCGCCAGGTGGGGCAGGGAGCTACGAGCAGTACTTC	CASSPPGGAGSYEQYF
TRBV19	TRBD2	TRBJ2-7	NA	TGTGCCAGTAGTATGGGGACTAGCGGGGCCGCCTCGCAACGGTACTTC	CASSMGTSGAASQRYF
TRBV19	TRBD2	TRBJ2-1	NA	TGTGCCAGTAGTATGGGACTAGCGGGACTTGGAGGCTACAATGAGCAGTTCTTC	CASSMGLAGLGGYNEQFF
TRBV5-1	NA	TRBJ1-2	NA	TGCGCCAGCAGCTTGGCTGAGAGGCTCTATGGCTACACCTTC	CASSLAERLYGYTF
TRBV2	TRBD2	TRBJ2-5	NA	TGTGCCAGCAGTGAAGGGGTGCGGGAGAGCCAAGAGACCCAGTACTTC	CASSEGVRESQETQYF
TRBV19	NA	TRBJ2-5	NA	TGTGCCAGTAGTATAGGGCGCGGAGAGACCCAGTACTTC	CASSIGRGETQYF
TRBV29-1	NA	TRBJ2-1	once	TGCAGCGGCAATTTGGCGGGACTGGCGTTCTTC	CSGNLAGLAFF
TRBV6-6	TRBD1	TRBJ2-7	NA	TGTGCCAGCAGCCAAGACAGGGACTACGAGCAGTACTTC	CASSQDRDYEQYF
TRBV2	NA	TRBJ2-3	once	TGTGCCAGCAGGCTAGCGACAGATACGCAGTATTTT	CASRLATDTQYF
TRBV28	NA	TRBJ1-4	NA	TGTGCCAGCAGCACCCAGGCCCCTAGTGAAAAACTGTTTTTT	CASSTQAPSEKLFF
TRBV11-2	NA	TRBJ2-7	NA	TGTGCCAGCAGCTTAGTCTTCGGGGAGGGGGTGTACGAGCAGTACTTC	CASSLVFGEGVYEQYF
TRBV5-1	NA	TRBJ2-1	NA	TGCGCCAGCAGCTCGCCCCTCGGGAGTACGGATGAGCAGTTCTTC	CASSSPLGSTDEQFF
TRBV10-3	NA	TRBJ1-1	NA	TGTGCCATCAGTGAAACCCAGAACACTGAAGCTTTCTTT	CAISETQNTEAFF
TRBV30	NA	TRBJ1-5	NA	TGTGCCTGGAGTGCGGGATCAGATCAGCCCCAGCATTTT	CAWSAGSDQPQHF
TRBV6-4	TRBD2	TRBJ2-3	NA	TGTGCCAGCAGTCCCGGGACTAGCGGGAGTAGCACAGATACGCAGTATTTT	CASSPGTSGSSTDTQYF
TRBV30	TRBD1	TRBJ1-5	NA	TGTGCCTGGAGCGCGAACAGGGGAGGTCAGCCCCAGCATTTT	CAWSANRGGQPQHF
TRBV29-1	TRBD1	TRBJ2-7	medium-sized	TGCAGCGGGGGGACAGGCGAACTCGAGCAGTACTTC	CSGGTGELEQYF
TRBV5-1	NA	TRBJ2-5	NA	TGCGCCAGCAGCTTAGGAGATCTCAAACAGGGCGAGACCCAGTACTTC	CASSLGDLKQGETQYF
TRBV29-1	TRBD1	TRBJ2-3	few	TGCAGCGTTGGGGACAGGAGCACAGATACGCAGTATTTT	CSVGDRSTDTQYF